This paragraph reports one T cell receptor beta chain. The antigen is not known. The record originates from a study of blood T cells in healthy people across ages. Study-level findings and limits: Unsorted PBMCs blocked a conclusive comparison of naive and antigen-experienced cells. TCR beta diversity tracked closely with naive T cell percentage.

This CDR3 region has 12 residues. Trimming stripped 1 base from V and 12 bases from J, with 13 bases between. Germline-derived CDR1 and CDR2 are LNHNV and YYDKDF (reference sequence). The authors ran a second PCR of 7 to 11 cycles using a sample-barcoded 5' primer and a J-beta primer mix. One entry per CDR3 protein, called by TCRdb with MiXCR from the 5' RACE reads. The table records about 1,400,000 distinct CDR3 sequences, about 40% of them present only once. The V and J genes are TRBV15 and TRBJ2-7, with a possible D match to TRBD1 (6 bases). The sequencing input was blood. This clonotype was obtained from a woman under 30 in good health. The CDR3 nucleotides read TGTGCCACCAGCAGAGCTACAGGGAATTTGTACTTC. Encoded protein: CATSRATGNLYF.